What follows are 16 T cell receptor beta chains derived from one specimen sequenced in a study of shared T cell receptors in the human thymus (dated by TCRdb to about 2021). The library was built by means of the immunoSEQ multiplex PCR assay. Imported from immuneACCESS, the table was reduced by TCRdb to in-frame sequences with V and J called. These copies leave out some clones; in studies compared against another copy, an unresolved V gene accounts for under half, and the cause of the remainder is not known. Across this sample there are around 730,000 clones, with 70% to 90% seen only once. More than 0.008% of the sample goes to the ten largest clones. The data were also submitted as part of a second study, on human thymus T cells.

The sequencing input was thymocytes. These receptors were obtained from a girl less than two years old with a congenital heart defect. Donor details come from another sample of the same person, matched by shared clones.

The V call is TRBV5-1, the J call TRBJ2-1; 10 bases are shared with TRBD1. The CDR3 covers 14 residues. The V segment lost 4 bases and the J segment 8 bases; nucleotides outside the gene matches: 6. Germline loops: CDR1 SGHRS, CDR2 YFSETQ. The CDR3 region is CASSTPGTGDEQFF. The CDR3 nucleotides read TGCGCCAGCAGCACTCCCGGGACAGGGGATGAGCAGTTCTTC.

CDR3 region: CASSYPQAGLWFF. The DNA for the CDR3 is TGTGCCAGCAGTTACCCCCAGGCAGGTCTGTGGTTCTTC. The rearrangement links TRBV6-5 to TRBJ2-1; no clear D. This CDR3 region has 13 residues. Trimming took 2 bases from V and 15 from J, leaving 17 bases between them. Germline CDR1 MNHEY, CDR2 SVGAGI.

V is TRBV5-8 and J is TRBJ1-2; TRBD1 agrees at 7 bases. The length of the CDR3 is 13 residues. Germline loops: CDR1 SGHTS, CDR2 YDEGEE. V trimming: 4 bases; J trimming: 6 bases; junction bases outside the gene matches: 6. This CDR3 is CASSPNRGHGYTF. CDR3 nucleotide sequence: TGTGCCAGCAGCCCTAACAGGGGACATGGCTACACCTTC.

This clone has a handful of counts. The chain has TRBV1 and TRBJ2-5; whether TRBD2, the table's D call, matches the DNA was not checked. TRBV1 is recorded as a pseudogene. The length of the CDR3 is 18 residues. CDR3 loop: CTSSQDAPGGGKKETQYF. Written as DNA, the CDR3 is TGCACCAGCAGCCAAGATGCGCCGGGGGGAGGGAAGAAAGAGACCCAGTACTTC.

The gene calls are TRBV4-1 and TRBJ1-2, with TRBD1 matching over 7 bases. V was pared by 0 bases and J by 3 bases, with 7 bases of the junction left unmatched. Germline CDR1 and CDR2: MGHRA and YSYEKL. This CDR3 spans 16 amino acids. The CDR3 sequence: CASSQEEGARYYGYTF. CDR3 nucleotide sequence: TGCGCCAGCAGCCAAGAGGAGGGGGCTAGGTACTATGGCTACACCTTC.

The chain combines TRBV15 with TRBJ2-7; tentative D call: TRBD1 (7 bases). V gave up 4 bases and J gave up 1 base, with 11 bases separating them. The CDR3 totals 14 residues. Germline loops: CDR1 LNHNV, CDR2 YYDKDF (reference sequence). The CDR3 DNA reads TGTGCCACCAGCAAGACAGGGAGGTCCTACGAGCAGTACTTC. This codes for CATSKTGRSYEQYF.

The V and J genes are TRBV6-1 and TRBJ1-5; unclear D gene. The V gene's germline CDR1 is MNHNS and CDR2 SASEGT. The CDR3 runs to 15 residues. V gave up 2 bases and J gave up 1 base, with 9 bases separating them. CDR3: CASSELPHSNQPQHF. CDR3 nucleotide sequence: TGTGCCAGCAGTGAACTCCCACACAGCAATCAGCCCCAGCATTTT.

The chain is built from TRBV15 and TRBJ1-5; TRBD1 aligns across 7 bases. The CDR3 runs 15 residues. The germline CDR1 and CDR2 sequences are LNHNV and YYDKDF (reference sequence). Trimming at V came to 6 bases and at J to 6 bases, leaving 11 bases not matched to a gene. In DNA form, the CDR3 reads TGTGCCACCAGGGGTCCTTACAGGGGAGGTCAGCCCCAGCATTTT. Translation gives CATRGPYRGGQPQHF.

A single count supports this clone. This chain uses TRBV5-6 with TRBJ2-3, with 8 bases matching TRBD2. This CDR3 contains 18 residues. The ends lost 2 bases at V and 1 base at J; junction bases unmatched: 12. Germline V CDR1 and CDR2: SGHDT, YYEEEE. CDR3 region: CASSLVAGGPTGTDTQYF. The CDR3 region has the DNA TGTGCCAGCAGCTTAGTGGCGGGGGGCCCGACTGGCACAGATACGCAGTATTTT.

This chain joins TRBV4-1 and TRBJ2-5; 7 nucleotides match TRBD2. Trimming cost V 3 bases and J 2 bases; bases outside gene matches: 15. Germline CDR1 is MGHRA and CDR2 is YSYEKL. This CDR3 has 18 residues. CDR3 residues: CASSHPGLVGIPQETQYF. CDR3 bases: TGCGCCAGCAGCCACCCCGGACTAGTGGGAATTCCTCAAGAGACCCAGTACTTC.

This chain uses TRBV30 with TRBJ1-2; tentatively, D is TRBD1 (5 bases). The CDR3 spans 12 residues. Germline assignment: CDR1 GTSNPN and CDR2 SVGIG (reference sequence). V was cut by 6 bases and J by 4 bases, with 12 bases left in between. DNA of the CDR3: TGTGCCTGCCGAACAGGCGGCTATGGCTACACCTTC. This sequence encodes CACRTGGYGYTF.

This chain connects TRBV18 to TRBJ2-5, with a weak D call TRBD2 (5 bases). Germline V gene sequence: CDR1 KGHSH, CDR2 LQKENI. V shed 3 bases and J shed 3 bases, with 20 bases lying between them. The length of the CDR3 is 17 residues. CDR3 DNA: TGTGCCAGCTCACCCCTATTCTCCTCTTACGGGGAAGAGACCCAGTACTTC. Translation: CASSPLFSSYGEETQYF.

The rearrangement links TRBV5-1 to TRBJ2-2; 10 positions agree with TRBD2. With V trimmed by 2 bases and J by 4 bases, 11 bases remained unmatched. This CDR3 contains 18 residues. Germline V gives CDR1 SGHRS, CDR2 YFSETQ. The CDR3, as DNA: TGCGCCAGCAGCTTCGAACTAGCGGGGCGAAGGGGCACCGGGGAGCTGTTTTTT. Protein product: CASSFELAGRRGTGELFF.

The chain uses TRBV4-1 and TRBJ1-6; possibly TRBD1 for D (5 bases). Trimming cost V 1 base and J 10 bases, with 17 bases left between them. Germline loops: CDR1 MGHRA, CDR2 YSYEKL. CDR3 length: 16 residues. The DNA of the CDR3 is TGCGCCAGCAGCCAAGGCCCCCCAGGGAAGGCGTCACCCCTCCACTTT. Translated, it gives CASSQGPPGKASPLHF.

The chain recombines TRBV11-2 with TRBJ2-2; weak D call: TRBD1 (5 bases). There are 16 residues in the CDR3. V was shortened by 2 bases and J by 3 bases, with 13 bases between the two germline ends. Germline lookup yields CDR1 SGHAT and CDR2 FQNNGV. The CDR3 region is CASSLRQWFDTGELFF. DNA of the CDR3: TGTGCCAGCAGCTTAAGACAGTGGTTTGACACCGGGGAGCTGTTTTTT.

This chain connects TRBV5-4 to TRBJ2-3, with TRBD2 matching over 10 bases. CDR1 and CDR2 (germline): SGHNT, YYREEE (reference sequence). This CDR3 has 14 amino acids. Trimming removed 2 bases from V and 6 bases from J; junction bases left unmatched: 3. The CDR3 protein is CASSLLAGTDTQYF. The CDR3 coding sequence is TGTGCCAGCAGCTTACTAGCGGGGACGGATACGCAGTATTTT.